The T cell receptor beta chain under discussion was sequenced for a study of shared clonotypes between healthy human individuals. Terminally differentiated effector memory CD45RA+ cells were left out of the naive CD8 fraction, which was CD45RO-negative and positively selected for CCR7. An assay was performed, and its level was deep. The method was immunoSEQ multiplex PCR; TCRdb's version includes in-frame clones alone and lacks a portion of them. The data contain about 700,000 clones, 90% to 95% of them seen just once; the ten biggest clones take up 24%. The junction had 9 bases not matched to a gene; V was cut back by 4 bases and J by 9 bases. The germline CDR1 and CDR2 sequences are SGHAT and FQNNGV. The CDR3 totals 16 residues.

The sequence came from a man aged 25-45 years in good health. The sample was naive CD8+ T cells sorted from blood. The V call is TRBV11-2, the J call TRBJ2-1; 13 bases are shared with TRBD2. The DNA for the CDR3 is TGTGCCAGCAGCTGGGGGGAACTAGCGGGAGGGAGTGAGCAGTTCTTC. Its protein product is CASSWGELAGGSEQFF.